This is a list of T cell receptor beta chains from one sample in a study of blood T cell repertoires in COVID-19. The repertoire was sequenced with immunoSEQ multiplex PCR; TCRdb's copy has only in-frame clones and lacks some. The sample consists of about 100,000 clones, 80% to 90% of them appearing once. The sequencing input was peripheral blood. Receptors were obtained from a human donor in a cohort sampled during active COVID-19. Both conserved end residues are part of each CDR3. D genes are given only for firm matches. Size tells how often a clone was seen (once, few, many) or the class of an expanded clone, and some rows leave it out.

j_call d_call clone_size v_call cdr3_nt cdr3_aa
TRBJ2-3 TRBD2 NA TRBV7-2 TGTGCCAGCAGCCAACAGGCTAGCGGGACAACAGATACGCAGTATTTT CASSQQASGTTDTQYF
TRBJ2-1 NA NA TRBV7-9 TGTGCCAGCAGCTTATGGCCCGATGAGCAGTTCTTC CASSLWPDEQFF
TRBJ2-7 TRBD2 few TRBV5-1 TGCGCCAGCAGCTTTTTAGCGGGAGTCTACGAGCAGTACTTC CASSFLAGVYEQYF
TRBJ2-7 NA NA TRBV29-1 TGCAGCGTACGTGAGTCCTACGAGCAGTACTTC CSVRESYEQYF
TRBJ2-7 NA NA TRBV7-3 TGTGCCAGCAGCTTATATCCCTCCTACGAGCAGTACTTC CASSLYPSYEQYF
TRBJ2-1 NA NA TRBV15 TGTGCCACCAGCAGAGATAGTGGAGGTCCCATTCTATGGGAGCAGTTCTTC CATSRDSGGPILWEQFF
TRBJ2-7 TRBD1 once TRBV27 TGTGCCAGCAGTTTACAGGGGGTTTCCTACGAGCAGTACTTC CASSLQGVSYEQYF
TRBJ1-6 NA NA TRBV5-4 TGTGCCAGCAGCTCGGACCAGGGGTCAAAATCACCCCTCCACTTT CASSSDQGSKSPLHF
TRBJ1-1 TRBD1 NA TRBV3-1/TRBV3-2 TGTGCCAGCAGTCGGACAGGGGGCGAAGCTTTCTTT CASSRTGGEAFF
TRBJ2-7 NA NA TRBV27 TGTGCCAGCAGTCCCCTGGGAAGGGCGGGCCACGAGCAGTACTTC CASSPLGRAGHEQYF